This T cell receptor beta chain was obtained from a study of T cells in Graves' hyperthyroidism and ophthalmopathy. Uncontrolled infection, other autoimmune disease, pregnancy or lactation barred patients from enrollment. This clonotype was detected ten times or more. The antigen is unknown. Amplification of TCR beta CDR3 regions used RNA as the template. First-round RT-PCR of the TCR CDR3 relied on the HTBI primer set. TCRdb reprocessed the multiplex PCR reads with MiXCR, giving one entry per CDR3 protein. The sample has more than 500,000 distinct CDR3 sequences, roughly 16% seen once; the top ten hold around 32%. The germline CDR1 and CDR2 sequences are SEHNR and FQNEAQ (reference sequence). The CDR3 is made up of 15 amino acids. Trimming cost V 5 bases and J 4 bases; bases outside gene matches: 5. General observations from the study: Classification by a 13 V-J model distinguished ophthalmopathy from stable hyperthyroidism.

This clonotype was obtained from a woman in her 30s with Graves' ophthalmopathy. Sequencing input: blood. The chain couples TRBV7-9 to TRBJ2-1; 10 bases fit TRBD2. CDR3 sequence reads: CASSTLAGAYNEQFF. In DNA, the CDR3 is TGTGCCAGCAGCACTCTAGCGGGGGCGTACAATGAGCAGTTCTTC.